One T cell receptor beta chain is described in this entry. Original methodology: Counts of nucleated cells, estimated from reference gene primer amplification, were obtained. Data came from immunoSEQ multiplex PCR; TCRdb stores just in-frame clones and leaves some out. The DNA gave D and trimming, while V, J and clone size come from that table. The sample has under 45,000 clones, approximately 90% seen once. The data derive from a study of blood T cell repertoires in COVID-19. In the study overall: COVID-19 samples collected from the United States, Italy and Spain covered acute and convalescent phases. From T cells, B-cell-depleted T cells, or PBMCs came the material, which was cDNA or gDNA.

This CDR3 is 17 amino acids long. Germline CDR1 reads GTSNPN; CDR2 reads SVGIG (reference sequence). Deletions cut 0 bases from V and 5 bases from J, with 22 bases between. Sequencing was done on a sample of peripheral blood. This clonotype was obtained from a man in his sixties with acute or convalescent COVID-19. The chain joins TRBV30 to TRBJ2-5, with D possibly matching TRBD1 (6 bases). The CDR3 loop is CAWSVTRWVRGLETQYF. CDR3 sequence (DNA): TGTGCCTGGAGTGTCACCCGATGGGTCAGGGGCTTGGAGACCCAGTACTTC.